This T cell receptor beta chain was sequenced during a study of T-cell memory formation after mild COVID-19. Study overall: Largely donor-specific sequence clusters came from two donors.

A few counts support this clonotype. Its antigen is currently unknown. From 5'RACE with constant-segment primers came TCR alpha and TCR beta cDNA libraries that carried sample barcodes and UMIs. TCRdb reprocessed the 5' RACE reads via MiXCR and lists one record per CDR3 protein. The data contain approximately 430,000 distinct CDR3 sequences, less than 25% of them singletons. V shed 1 base and J shed 1 base, with 8 bases lying between them. Germline V CDR1 and CDR2: LNHNV, YYDKDF (reference sequence). The CDR3 is made up of 14 amino acids. Study results and caveats: Certain responding clones were present in pre-infection memory, suggesting participation of cross-reactive memory. CD8+ contracting clones occupied EMRA, while CD4+ ones occupied mainly CM and EM.

Sequencing was performed on PBMCs or a T cell subset sorted from them (not recorded which). The chain carries TRBV15 and TRBJ2-7; D call uncertain. The sequence derives from an adult woman who had mild COVID-19 (a few samples of this study predate the infection). Cell type and time point are not known. The CDR3 region has the DNA TGTGCCACCAGCAGAGGAGACGCGTCCTACGAGCAGTACTTC. This sequence encodes CATSRGDASYEQYF.